The TCR beta chain under discussion was sequenced for a study of T cell responses to AZD1222 COVID-19 vaccine. Remarks on this clone: Its antigen is unknown.

Researchers grouped second doses given at about 4 or about 12 weeks into one pool. The method was immunoSEQ multiplex PCR; TCRdb's version includes in-frame clones alone and lacks a portion of them. The table lists 75,000 to 95,000 clones, 85% of them singletons, with over 3.5% in the top ten. Trimming took off 2 bases at V and 3 bases at J, with 12 bases between the two ends. From germline, CDR1 is SGHRS and CDR2 YFSETQ. The CDR3 runs 15 residues. Study-level findings and limits: Unmutated regions of variants are reportedly targeted by nearly half of spike-specific TCRs. Increases in Spike-specific TCR breadth and depth were seen after two AZD1222 doses. Donors were mostly white British, more females; clonal diversity possibly underestimated.

The J gene is TRBJ2-1, the V gene TRBV5-1; D is possibly TRBD2 (6 bases). The sequencing used peripheral blood, collected 28 days after the second AZD1222 dose. The sequence derives from an adult who received the AZD1222 COVID-19 vaccine. The DNA of the CDR3 is TGCGCCAGCAGCTTTTCGGGAGCCGGCTACAATGAGCAGTTCTTC. This codes for CASSFSGAGYNEQFF.